This section outlines one T cell receptor (beta chain) sequence together with its context. The sample comes from a study of CD8 T cells in Susac syndrome. RNA, at about 0.5 to 1 ug, was reverse transcribed with random hexamers. The CDR3 of TCR beta was amplified by immunoSEQ multiplex PCR across 54 Vbeta and 13 Jbeta. In TCRdb, the immunoSEQ multiplex PCR reads were re-called with MiXCR into one record per CDR3 protein. The sample has roughly 330,000 distinct CDR3 sequences; 90% to 95% are singletons. CD8+ and CD4+ blood T cells underwent TCR beta sequencing. The multiple sclerosis control cohort comprised treatment-naive individuals presenting with stable or active relapsing-remitting disease. TEMRA cells were enriched by FACS, while CD8+ and CD4+ T cells were obtained through a negative isolation that was performed magnetically. CDR1 and CDR2 (germline): SGHAT, FQNNGV. Trimming took off 1 base at V and 4 bases at J, with 9 bases between the two ends. The CDR3 sequence is 14 residues long.

V and J are TRBV11-2 and TRBJ2-3; D is undetermined. The sequencing sample was made of CD4+ T cells from PBMCs. The sequence derives from a human donor with multiple sclerosis. DNA for the CDR3: TGTGCCAGCAGCTTAGTAGTTGGGGCAGATACGCAGTATTTT. It codes for CASSLVVGADTQYF.